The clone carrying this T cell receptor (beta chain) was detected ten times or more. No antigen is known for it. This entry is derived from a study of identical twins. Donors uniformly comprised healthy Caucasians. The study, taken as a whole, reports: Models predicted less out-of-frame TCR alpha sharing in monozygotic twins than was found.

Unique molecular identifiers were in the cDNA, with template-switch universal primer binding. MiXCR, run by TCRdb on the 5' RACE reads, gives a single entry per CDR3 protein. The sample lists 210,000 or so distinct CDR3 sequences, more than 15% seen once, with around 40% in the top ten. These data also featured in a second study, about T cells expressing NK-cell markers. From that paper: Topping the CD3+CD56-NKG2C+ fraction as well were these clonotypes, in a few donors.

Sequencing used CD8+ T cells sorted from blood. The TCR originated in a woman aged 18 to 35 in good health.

The CDR3 region is CASTTKKNTPADTQYF. CDR3 nucleotides: TGTGCCAGCACCACAAAAAAAAACACCCCCGCAGATACGCAGTATTTT. The chain joins TRBV6-1 to TRBJ2-3; D is unresolved. V was cut by 7 bases and J by 4 bases, with 21 bases left in between. Germline V gene lookup returns CDR1 MNHNS and CDR2 SASEGT. The CDR3 is 16 amino acids.